Presented here are 2 T cell receptor beta chains from one specimen sequenced in a study of ipilimumab plus nivolumab after autologous stem cell transplantation. Generated by immunoSEQ multiplex PCR, the TCRdb table keeps only in-frame clones and is missing some. The profile shows tens of thousands of clones, approximately 86% of them singletons. The sequencing used PBMCs, collected in a trial of ipilimumab plus nivolumab as post-transplant consolidation. Source of these receptors: a male donor with diffuse large B-cell lymphoma.

The chain employs TRBV6-1 and TRBJ2-7, with D perhaps TRBD2 (6 bases). The CDR3 runs 15 residues. Trimming pared 5 bases from V and 2 bases from J, leaving 16 bases between. The V gene's germline CDR1 is MNHNS and CDR2 SASEGT. DNA for the CDR3: TGTGCCAGCAGTTGGCAAGCGGGTGATACCTACGAGCAGTACTTC. Residues: CASSWQAGDTYEQYF.

J is TRBJ2-1 and V is TRBV28, with 8 bases aligning to TRBD1. Germline CDR1 reads MDHEN; CDR2 reads SYDVKM. This CDR3 comprises 16 residues. V was clipped by 5 bases and J by 14 bases; unmatched bases: 20. The CDR3 loop reads CASSDGQGKRSGFKFF. The CDR3 nucleotides are TGTGCCAGCAGTGACGGACAGGGAAAGAGGTCTGGGTTTAAGTTCTTC.